This TCR beta chain comes out of a study of T cells in Graves' hyperthyroidism and ophthalmopathy. The V and J ends lost 6 bases and 5 bases, in that order; junction bases with no gene match: 12. CDR3 length: 17 amino acids. The germline V gene has CDR1 SQVTM and CDR2 ANQGSEA. Amplified regions were TCR beta CDR3 sequences from RNA transcripts. Initially, a first-round RT-PCR of the TCR CDR3 employed the HTBI primer set. TCRdb reanalysed the multiplex PCR reads using MiXCR and keeps one entry per CDR3 protein. Among about 350,000 distinct CDR3 sequences listed, roughly 13% were seen once. The sample was blood. The TCR originated in a woman aged 30 to 39 with Graves' hyperthyroidism. V gene TRBV29-1 combines with J gene TRBJ2-5; 16 positions match TRBD2. CDR3: CSVTGLAGGGGYETQYF. The DNA of the CDR3 is TGCAGCGTAACGGGACTAGCGGGAGGGGGAGGATACGAGACCCAGTACTTC. The full variable domain, completed using reference TRBV29-1 and TRBJ2-5, is SAVISQKPSRDICQRGTSLTIQCQVDSQVTMMFWYRQQPGQSLTLIATANQGSEATYESGFVIDKFPISRPNLTFSTLTVSNMSPEDSSIYLCSVTGLAGGGGYETQYFGPGTRLLVL.